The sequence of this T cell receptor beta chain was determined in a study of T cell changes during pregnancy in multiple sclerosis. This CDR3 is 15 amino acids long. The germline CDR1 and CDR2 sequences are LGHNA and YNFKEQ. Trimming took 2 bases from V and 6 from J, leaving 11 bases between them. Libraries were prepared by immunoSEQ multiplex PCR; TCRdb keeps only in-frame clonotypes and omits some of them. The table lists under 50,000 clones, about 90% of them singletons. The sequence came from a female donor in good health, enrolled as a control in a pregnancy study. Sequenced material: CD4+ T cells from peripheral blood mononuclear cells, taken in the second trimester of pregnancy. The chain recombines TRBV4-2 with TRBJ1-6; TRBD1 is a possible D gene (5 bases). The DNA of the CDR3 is TGTGCCAGCAGCCAACCTCTCGGGGGTAATTCACCCCTCCACTTT. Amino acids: CASSQPLGGNSPLHF.